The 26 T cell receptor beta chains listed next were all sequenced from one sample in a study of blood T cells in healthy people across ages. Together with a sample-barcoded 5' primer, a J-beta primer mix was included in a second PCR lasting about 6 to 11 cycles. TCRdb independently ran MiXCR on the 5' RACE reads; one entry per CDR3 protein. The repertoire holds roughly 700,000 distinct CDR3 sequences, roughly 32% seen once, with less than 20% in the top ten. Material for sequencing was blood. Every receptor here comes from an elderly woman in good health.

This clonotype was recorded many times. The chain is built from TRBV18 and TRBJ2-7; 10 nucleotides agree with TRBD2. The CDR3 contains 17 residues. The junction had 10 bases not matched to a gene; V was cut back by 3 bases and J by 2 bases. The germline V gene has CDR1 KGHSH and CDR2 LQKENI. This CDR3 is CASSPPIAGGFTYEQYF. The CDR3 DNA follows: TGTGCCAGCTCACCGCCTATAGCGGGGGGATTTACCTACGAGCAGTACTTC.

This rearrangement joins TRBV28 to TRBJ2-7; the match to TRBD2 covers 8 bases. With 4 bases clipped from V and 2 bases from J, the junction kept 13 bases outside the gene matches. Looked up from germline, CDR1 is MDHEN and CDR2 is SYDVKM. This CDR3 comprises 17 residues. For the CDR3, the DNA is TGTGCCAGCAGTTCCTGGCGGGAGGACGAGCGTCCCTACGAGCAGTACTTC. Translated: CASSSWREDERPYEQYF.

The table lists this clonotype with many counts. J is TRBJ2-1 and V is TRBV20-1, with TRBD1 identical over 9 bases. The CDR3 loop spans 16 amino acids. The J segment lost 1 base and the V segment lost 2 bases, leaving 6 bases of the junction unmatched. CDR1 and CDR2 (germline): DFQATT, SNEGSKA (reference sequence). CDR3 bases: TGCAGTGCTAGATCGGACAGGGGATTATCCTACAATGAGCAGTTCTTC. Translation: CSARSDRGLSYNEQFF.

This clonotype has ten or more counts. The CDR3 DNA follows: TGTGCCTGGAGCAGAGGACAGGGCCCATCCTACGAGCAGTACTTC. Translation: CAWSRGQGPSYEQYF. The V gene is TRBV30, the J gene TRBJ2-7, with TRBD1 matching over 8 bases. V lost 3 bases and J lost 1; bases outside the gene matches: 8. Per the germline V gene, CDR1 is GTSNPN and CDR2 is SVGIG (reference sequence). The CDR3 has 15 residues. Full variable domain (remainder filled in from reference TRBV30 and TRBJ2-7): SQTIHQWPATLVQPVGSPLSLECTVEGTSNPNLYWYRQAAGRGLQLLFYSVGIGQISSEVPQNLSASRPQDRQFILSSKKLLLSDSGFYLCAWSRGQGPSYEQYFGPGTRLTVT.

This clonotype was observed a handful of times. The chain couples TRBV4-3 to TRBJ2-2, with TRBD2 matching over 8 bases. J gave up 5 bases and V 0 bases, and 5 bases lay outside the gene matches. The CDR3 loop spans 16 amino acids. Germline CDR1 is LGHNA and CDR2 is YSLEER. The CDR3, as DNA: TGCGCCAGCAGCCAAGAAACGGGGGGGGCGACCGGGGAGCTGTTTTTT. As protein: CASSQETGGATGELFF.

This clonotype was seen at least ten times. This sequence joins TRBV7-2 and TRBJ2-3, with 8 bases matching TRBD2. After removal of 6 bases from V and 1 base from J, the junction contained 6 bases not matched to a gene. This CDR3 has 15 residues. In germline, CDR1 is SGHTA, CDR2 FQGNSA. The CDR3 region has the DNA TGTGCCAGCAGGGCCCCGGGGGGGGGCACAGATACGCAGTATTTT. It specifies CASRAPGGGTDTQYF.

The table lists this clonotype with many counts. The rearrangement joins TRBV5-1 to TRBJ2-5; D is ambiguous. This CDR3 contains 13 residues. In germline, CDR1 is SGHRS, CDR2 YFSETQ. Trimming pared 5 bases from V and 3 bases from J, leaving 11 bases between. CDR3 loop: CASRQDTEETQYF. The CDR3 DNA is TGCGCCAGCAGACAAGACACCGAAGAGACCCAGTACTTC. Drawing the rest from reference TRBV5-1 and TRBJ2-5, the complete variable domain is KAGVTQTPRYLIKTRGQQVTLSCSPISGHRSVSWYQQTPGQGLQFLFEYFSETQRNKGNFPGRFSGRQFSNSRSEMNVSTLELGDSALYLCASRQDTEETQYFGPGTRLLVL.

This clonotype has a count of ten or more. In DNA, the CDR3 is TGCGCCAGCAGCCCTACGGGGGGGCGATACAATGAGCAGTTCTTC. This sequence encodes CASSPTGGRYNEQFF. The V call is TRBV4-1, the J call TRBJ2-1; 8 bases map to TRBD2. There are 15 residues in the CDR3. Losses at the gene ends were 4 bases for V and 4 bases for J; bases not matched to a gene: 6. Germline CDR1 is MGHRA and CDR2 is YSYEKL.

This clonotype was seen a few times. The CDR3, as DNA: TGTGCCAGCAGGACCGGGACAGCATACGAGCAGTACTTC. It translates to CASRTGTAYEQYF. The chain couples TRBV28 to TRBJ2-7; 7 nucleotides align to TRBD1. Germline assignment: CDR1 MDHEN and CDR2 SYDVKM. V shed 6 bases and J 4 bases; nucleotides not matched to a gene: 6. There are 13 residues in the CDR3.

The CDR3 region is CASRNGPGTGNSPLHF. The DNA for the CDR3 is TGTGCCAGCAGAAACGGTCCCGGGACGGGTAATTCACCCCTCCACTTT. V usage is TRBV12-3 or TRBV12-4 and J usage is TRBJ1-6; the D gene is possibly TRBD1 (5 bases). The CDR3 length is 16 residues. Trimming stripped 6 bases from V and 6 bases from J, with 18 bases between.

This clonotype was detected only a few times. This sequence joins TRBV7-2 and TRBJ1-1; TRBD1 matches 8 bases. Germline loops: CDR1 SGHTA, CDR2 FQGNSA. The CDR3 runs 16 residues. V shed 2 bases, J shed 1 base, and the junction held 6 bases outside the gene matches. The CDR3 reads CASSLNVGTGNTEAFF. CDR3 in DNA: TGTGCCAGCAGCTTAAACGTTGGGACAGGGAACACTGAAGCTTTCTTT.

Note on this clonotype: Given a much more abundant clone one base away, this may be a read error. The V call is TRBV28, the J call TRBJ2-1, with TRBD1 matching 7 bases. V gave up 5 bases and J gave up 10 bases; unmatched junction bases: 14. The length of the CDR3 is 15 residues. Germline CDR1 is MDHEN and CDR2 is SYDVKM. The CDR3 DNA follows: TGTGCCAGCAGTAGAGGCGGGCAGGGGGATTACGAGCAGTTCTTC. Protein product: CASSRGGQGDYEQFF.

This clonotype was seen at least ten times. CDR3 residues: CASSEDRSSYEQYF. The CDR3 DNA reads TGTGCCAGCAGTGAAGACCGGAGCTCCTACGAGCAGTACTTC. V is TRBV6-1 and J is TRBJ2-7; D gene ambiguous. From germline, CDR1 is MNHNS and CDR2 SASEGT. CDR3 size: 14 residues. Trimming stripped 1 base from V and 0 bases from J, with 7 bases between.

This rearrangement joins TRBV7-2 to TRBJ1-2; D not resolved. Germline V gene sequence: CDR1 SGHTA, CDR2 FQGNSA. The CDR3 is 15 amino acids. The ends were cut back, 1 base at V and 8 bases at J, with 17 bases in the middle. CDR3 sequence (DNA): TGTGCCAGCAGCTTAGATCTATCGGGGATCGGGGGCTACACCTTC. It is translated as CASSLDLSGIGGYTF.

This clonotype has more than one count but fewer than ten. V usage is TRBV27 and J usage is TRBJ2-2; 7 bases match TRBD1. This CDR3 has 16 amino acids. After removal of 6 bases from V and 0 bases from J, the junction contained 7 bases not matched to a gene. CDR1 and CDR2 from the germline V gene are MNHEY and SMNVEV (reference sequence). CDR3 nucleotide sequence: TGTGCCAGCAGCCGAAGCAGGGGGTCGAACACCGGGGAGCTGTTTTTT. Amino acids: CASSRSRGSNTGELFF.

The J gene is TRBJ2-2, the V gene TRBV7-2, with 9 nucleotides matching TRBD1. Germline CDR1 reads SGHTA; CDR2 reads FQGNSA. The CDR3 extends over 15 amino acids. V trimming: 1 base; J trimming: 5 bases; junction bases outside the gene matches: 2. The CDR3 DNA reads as TGTGCCAGCAGCTTAGGACAGGGGGGGACCGGGGAGCTGTTTTTT. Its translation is CASSLGQGGTGELFF.

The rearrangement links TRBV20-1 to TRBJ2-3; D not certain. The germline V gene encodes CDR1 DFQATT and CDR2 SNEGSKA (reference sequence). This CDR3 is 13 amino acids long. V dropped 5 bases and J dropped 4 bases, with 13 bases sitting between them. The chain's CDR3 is CSARGPTSDTQYF. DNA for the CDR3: TGCAGTGCTCGAGGACCCACCTCAGATACGCAGTATTTT.

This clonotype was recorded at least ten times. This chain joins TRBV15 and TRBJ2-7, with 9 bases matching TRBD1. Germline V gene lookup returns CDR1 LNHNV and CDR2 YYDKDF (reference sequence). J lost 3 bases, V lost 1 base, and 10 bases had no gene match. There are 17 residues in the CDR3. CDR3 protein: CATSRGFTGTGIYEQYF. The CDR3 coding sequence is TGTGCCACCAGCAGAGGATTTACCGGGACAGGGATCTACGAGCAGTACTTC.

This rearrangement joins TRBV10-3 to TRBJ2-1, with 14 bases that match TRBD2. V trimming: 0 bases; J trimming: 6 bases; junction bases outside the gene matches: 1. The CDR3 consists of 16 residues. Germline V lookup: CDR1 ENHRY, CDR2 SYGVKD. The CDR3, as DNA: TGTGCCATCAGTGAGTCAGGGACTAGCGGGAGCAATGAGCAGTTCTTC. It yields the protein CAISESGTSGSNEQFF.

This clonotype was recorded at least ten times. The CDR3 spells CASSRGNSPLHF. The CDR3 DNA reads as TGTGCCAGCAGCCGAGGGAATTCACCCCTCCACTTT. The chain has TRBV6-5 and TRBJ1-6; no clear D gene. This CDR3 has 12 residues. CDR1 MNHEY and CDR2 SVGAGI come from the germline V gene. The V end was cut by 6 bases, the J end by 7 bases, with 7 bases between.

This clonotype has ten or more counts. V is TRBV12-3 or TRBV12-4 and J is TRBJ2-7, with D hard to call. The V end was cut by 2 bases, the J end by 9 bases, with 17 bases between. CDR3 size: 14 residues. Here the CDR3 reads CASSLSPLKELQYF. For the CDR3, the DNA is TGTGCCAGCAGTTTAAGCCCCCTCAAGGAGCTGCAGTACTTC.

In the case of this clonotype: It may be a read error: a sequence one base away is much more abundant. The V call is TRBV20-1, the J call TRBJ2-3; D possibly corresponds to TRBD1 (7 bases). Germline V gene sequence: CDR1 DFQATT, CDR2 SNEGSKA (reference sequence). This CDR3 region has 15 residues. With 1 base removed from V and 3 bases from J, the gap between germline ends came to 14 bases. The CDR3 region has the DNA TGCAGTGCTAGAGGAAGGAGGGGGCATACAGATACGCAGTATTTT. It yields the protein CSARGRRGHTDTQYF.

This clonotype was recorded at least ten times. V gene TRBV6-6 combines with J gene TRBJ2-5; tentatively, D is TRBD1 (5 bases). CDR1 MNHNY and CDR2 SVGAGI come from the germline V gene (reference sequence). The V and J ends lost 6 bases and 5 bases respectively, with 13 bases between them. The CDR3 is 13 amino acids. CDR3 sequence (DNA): TGTGCCAGCAGGCCCAGGGAAGGGGAGACCCAGTACTTC. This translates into CASRPREGETQYF.

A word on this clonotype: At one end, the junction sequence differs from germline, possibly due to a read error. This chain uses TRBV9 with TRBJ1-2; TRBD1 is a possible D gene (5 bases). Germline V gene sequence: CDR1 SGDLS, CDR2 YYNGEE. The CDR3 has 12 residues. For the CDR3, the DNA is TGCGCCAGCAGCGTCGACAGCTATGACTACACCTTC. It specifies CASSVDSYDYTF. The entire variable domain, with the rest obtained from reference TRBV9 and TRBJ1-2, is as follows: DSGVTQTPKHLITATGQRVTLRCSPRSGDLSVYWYQQSLDQGLQFLIQYYNGEERAKGNILERFSAQQFPDLHSELNLSSLELGDSALYFCASSVDSYDYTFGSGTRLTVV.

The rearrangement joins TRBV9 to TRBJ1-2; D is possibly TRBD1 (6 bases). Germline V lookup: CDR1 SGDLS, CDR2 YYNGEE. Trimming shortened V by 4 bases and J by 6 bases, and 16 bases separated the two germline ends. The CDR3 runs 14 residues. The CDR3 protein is CASSPNRAWDGYTF. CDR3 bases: TGTGCCAGCAGCCCGAACAGGGCTTGGGATGGCTACACCTTC.

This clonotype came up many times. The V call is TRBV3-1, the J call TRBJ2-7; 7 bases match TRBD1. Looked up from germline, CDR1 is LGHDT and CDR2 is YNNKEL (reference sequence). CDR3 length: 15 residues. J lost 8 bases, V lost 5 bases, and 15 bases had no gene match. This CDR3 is CASSTRTGPYDKQYF. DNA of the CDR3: TGTGCCAGCAGCACCCGGACAGGACCCTACGATAAGCAGTACTTC.